The sequence of this T cell receptor (beta chain) was determined in a study of a mutant IDH1 vaccine in newly diagnosed glioma. Background on the study: Patients underwent eight vaccinations, which took place in weeks 1, 3, 5, 7, 11, 15, 19 and 23. Study observations and caveats: Detectable vaccine-induced immune responses arose in approximately 93% of patients.

The method was immunoSEQ multiplex PCR; TCRdb's version includes in-frame clones alone and lacks a portion of them. The sample has tens of thousands of clones, 80% to 85% seen once; the top ten hold 7.5% to 10%. The time point is: week 23, last vaccination. Vaccination comprised doses that each held 300 ug of mutant IDH1 20-mer peptide, plus topical imiquimod. The V gene's germline CDR1 is MNHEY and CDR2 SMNVEV (reference sequence). This CDR3 region has 15 residues. Trimming removed 3 bases at V and 2 bases at J, with 13 bases between. This clone appeared a single time. Its antigen is unknown. This sequence was found in a woman between 40 and 50 years old with glioma. Some clones in this sample may be carry-over from other donors' samples. Specimen: PBMCs, collected from a glioma patient whose treatment included an IDH1 peptide vaccine. The V and J genes are TRBV27 and TRBJ1-2, with D perhaps matching TRBD1 (5 bases). For the CDR3, the DNA is TGTGCCAGCAGTTTTCTCGACAGAAAGAACTATGGCTACACCTTC. Amino acids: CASSFLDRKNYGYTF.